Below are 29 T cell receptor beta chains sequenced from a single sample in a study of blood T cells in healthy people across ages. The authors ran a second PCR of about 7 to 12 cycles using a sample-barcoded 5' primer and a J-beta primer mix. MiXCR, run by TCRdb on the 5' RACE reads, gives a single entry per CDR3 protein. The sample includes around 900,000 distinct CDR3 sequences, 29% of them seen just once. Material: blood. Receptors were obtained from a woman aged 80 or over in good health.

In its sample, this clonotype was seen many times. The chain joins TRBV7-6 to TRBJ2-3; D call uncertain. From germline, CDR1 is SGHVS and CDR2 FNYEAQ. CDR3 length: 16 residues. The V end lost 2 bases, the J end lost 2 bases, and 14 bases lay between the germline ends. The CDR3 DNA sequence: TGTGCCAGCAGCTTATGGTCCTCGGGTTACACAGATACGCAGTATTTT. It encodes CASSLWSSGYTDTQYF.

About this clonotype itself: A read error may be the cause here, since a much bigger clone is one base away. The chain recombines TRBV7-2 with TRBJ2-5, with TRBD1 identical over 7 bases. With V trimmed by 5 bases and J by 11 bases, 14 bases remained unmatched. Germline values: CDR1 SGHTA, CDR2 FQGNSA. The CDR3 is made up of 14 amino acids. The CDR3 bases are TGTGCCAGCAGCCAAAGGCCGACAGGGCATGAGCAGTACTTC. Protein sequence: CASSQRPTGHEQYF.

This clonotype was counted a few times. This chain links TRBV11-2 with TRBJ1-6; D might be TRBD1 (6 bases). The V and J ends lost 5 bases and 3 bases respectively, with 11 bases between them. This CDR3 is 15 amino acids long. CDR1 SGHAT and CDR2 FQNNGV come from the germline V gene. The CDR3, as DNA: TGTGCCAGCAGCCAACAGGGTGACTATAATTCACCCCTCCACTTT. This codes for CASSQQGDYNSPLHF.

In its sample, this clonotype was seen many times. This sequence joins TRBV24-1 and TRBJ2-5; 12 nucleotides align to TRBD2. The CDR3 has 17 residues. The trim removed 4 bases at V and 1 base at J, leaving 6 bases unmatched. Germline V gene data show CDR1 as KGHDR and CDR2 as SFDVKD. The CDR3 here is CATSDPTSGGSQETQYF. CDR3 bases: TGTGCCACCAGTGACCCGACTAGCGGGGGATCCCAAGAGACCCAGTACTTC.

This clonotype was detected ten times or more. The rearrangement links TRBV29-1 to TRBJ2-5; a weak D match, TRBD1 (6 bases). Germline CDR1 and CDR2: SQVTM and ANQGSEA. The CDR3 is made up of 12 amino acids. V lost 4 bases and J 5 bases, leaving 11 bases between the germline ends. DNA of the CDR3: TGCAGCGTTGTCCAGGGGAAGGAGACCCAGTACTTC. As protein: CSVVQGKETQYF.

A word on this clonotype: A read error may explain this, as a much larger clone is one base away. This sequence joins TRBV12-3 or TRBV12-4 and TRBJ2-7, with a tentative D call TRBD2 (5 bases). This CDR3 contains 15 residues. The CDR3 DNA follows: TGTGCCGGCAGTAACCGTGGAGGCTCCTCCTACGAGCAGTACTTC. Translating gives CAGSNRGGSSYEQYF.

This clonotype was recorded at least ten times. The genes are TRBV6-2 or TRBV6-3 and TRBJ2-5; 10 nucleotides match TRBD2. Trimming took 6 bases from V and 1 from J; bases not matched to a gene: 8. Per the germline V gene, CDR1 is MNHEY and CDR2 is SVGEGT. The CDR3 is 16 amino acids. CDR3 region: CASRPASGGSQETQYF. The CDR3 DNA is TGTGCCAGCAGACCAGCTAGCGGGGGATCCCAAGAGACCCAGTACTTC.

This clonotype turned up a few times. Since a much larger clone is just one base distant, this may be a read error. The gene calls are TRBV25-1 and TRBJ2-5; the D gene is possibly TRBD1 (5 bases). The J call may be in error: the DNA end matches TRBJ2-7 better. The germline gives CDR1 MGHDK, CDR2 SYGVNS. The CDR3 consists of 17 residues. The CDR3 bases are TGTGCCAGCAGCCCCTTCCTAAGACAGACTGGGCGCCACGAGCAGTACTTC. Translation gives CASSPFLRQTGRHEQYF.

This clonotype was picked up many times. CDR3: CSASDSAGGTGTQYF. DNA for the CDR3: TGCAGTGCTAGTGATTCGGCGGGGGGAACAGGGACCCAGTACTTC. J is TRBJ2-5 and V is TRBV20-1, with 8 bases that match TRBD2. The germline CDR1 and CDR2 sequences are DFQATT and SNEGSKA (reference sequence). The CDR3 has 15 residues. V gave up 3 bases and J gave up 7 bases; unmatched junction bases: 13.

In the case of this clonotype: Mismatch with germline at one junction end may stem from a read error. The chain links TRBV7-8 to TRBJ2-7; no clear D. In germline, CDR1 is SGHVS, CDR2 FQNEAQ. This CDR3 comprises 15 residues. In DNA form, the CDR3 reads TGTGCCCGCAGCTTGGGGATCCGTGGGGCCTACGAGCAGTACTTC. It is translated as CARSLGIRGAYEQYF.

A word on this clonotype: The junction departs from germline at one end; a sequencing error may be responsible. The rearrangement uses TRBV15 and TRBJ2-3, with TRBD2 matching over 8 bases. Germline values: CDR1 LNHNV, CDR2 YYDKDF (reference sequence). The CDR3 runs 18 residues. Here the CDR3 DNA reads TGTGCCGCCAGCAAATCTCCTCGGGCGGGGGGACGCACAGATATGCAGTATTTT. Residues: CAASKSPRAGGRTDMQYF.

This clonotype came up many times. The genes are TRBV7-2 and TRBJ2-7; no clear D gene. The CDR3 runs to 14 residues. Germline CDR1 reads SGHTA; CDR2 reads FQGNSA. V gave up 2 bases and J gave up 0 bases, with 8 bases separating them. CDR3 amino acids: CASSLFQSSYEQYF. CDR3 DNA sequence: TGTGCCAGCAGCTTATTCCAGAGCTCCTACGAGCAGTACTTC.

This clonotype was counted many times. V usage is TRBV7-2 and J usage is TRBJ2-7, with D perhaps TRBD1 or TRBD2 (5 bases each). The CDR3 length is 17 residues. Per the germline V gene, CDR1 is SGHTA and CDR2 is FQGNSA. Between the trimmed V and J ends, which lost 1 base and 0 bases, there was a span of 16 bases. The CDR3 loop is CASSLGGTGTASYEQYF. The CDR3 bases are TGTGCCAGCAGCTTAGGAGGTACCGGGACGGCCTCCTACGAGCAGTACTTC.

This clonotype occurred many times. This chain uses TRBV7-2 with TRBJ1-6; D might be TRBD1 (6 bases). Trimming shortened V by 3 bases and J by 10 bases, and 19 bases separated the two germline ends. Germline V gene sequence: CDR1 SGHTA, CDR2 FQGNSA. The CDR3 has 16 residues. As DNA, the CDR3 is TGTGCCAGCAGCTTGGACAGCCCTCGGGGGGGATCACCCCTCCACTTT. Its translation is CASSLDSPRGGSPLHF.

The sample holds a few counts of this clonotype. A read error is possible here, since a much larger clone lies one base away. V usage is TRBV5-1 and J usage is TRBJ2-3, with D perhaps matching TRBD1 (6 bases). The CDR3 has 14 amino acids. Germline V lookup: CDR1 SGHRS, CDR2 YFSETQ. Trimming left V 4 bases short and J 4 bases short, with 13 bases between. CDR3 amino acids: CASSLRQDADTQYF. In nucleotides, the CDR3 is TGCGCCAGCAGCCTAAGACAGGACGCAGATACGCAGTATTTT.

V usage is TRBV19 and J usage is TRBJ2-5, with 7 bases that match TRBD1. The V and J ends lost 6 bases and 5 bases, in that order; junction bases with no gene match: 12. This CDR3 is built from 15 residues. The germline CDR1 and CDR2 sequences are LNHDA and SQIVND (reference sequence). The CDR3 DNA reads TGTGCCAGTAGGGGGGTTGGCAGGGGGACGGAGACCCAGTACTTC. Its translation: CASRGVGRGTETQYF. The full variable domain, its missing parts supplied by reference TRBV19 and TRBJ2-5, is DGGITQSPKYLFRKEGQNVTLSCEQNLNHDAMYWYRQDPGQGLRLIYYSQIVNDFQKGDIAEGYSVSREKKESFPLTVTSAQKNPTAFYLCASRGVGRGTETQYFGPGTRLLVL.

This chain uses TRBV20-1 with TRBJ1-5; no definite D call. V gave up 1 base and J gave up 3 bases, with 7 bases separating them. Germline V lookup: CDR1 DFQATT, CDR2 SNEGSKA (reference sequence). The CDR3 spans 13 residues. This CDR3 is CSARARDNQPQHF. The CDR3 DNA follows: TGCAGTGCTAGAGCGAGGGACAATCAGCCCCAGCATTTT.

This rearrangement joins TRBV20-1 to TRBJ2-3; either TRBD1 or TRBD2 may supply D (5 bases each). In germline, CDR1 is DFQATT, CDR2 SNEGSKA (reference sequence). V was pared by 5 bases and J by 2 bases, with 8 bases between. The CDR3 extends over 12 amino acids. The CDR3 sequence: CSAGTNTDTQYF. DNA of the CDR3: TGCAGTGCTGGGACCAACACAGATACGCAGTATTTT.

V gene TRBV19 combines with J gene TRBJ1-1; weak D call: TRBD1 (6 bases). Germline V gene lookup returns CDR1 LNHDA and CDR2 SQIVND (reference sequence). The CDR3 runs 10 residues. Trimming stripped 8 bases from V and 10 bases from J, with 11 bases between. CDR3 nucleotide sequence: TGTGCCAGTCAGGGGAGACGAGCTTTCTTT. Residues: CASQGRRAFF.

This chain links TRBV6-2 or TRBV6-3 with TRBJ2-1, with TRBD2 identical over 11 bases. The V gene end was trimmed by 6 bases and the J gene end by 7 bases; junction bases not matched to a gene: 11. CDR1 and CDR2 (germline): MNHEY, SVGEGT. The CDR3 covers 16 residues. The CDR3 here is CASSNGVAGGQNEQFF. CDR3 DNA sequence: TGTGCCAGCAGCAACGGGGTAGCGGGGGGGCAAAATGAGCAGTTCTTC.

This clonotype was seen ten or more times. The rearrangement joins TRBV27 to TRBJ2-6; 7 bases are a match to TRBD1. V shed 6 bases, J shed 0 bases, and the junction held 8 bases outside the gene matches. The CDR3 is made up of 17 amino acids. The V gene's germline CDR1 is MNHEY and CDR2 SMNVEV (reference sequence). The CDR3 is CASRPTGATSGANVLTF. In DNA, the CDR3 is TGTGCCAGCAGACCTACAGGGGCCACCTCTGGGGCCAACGTCCTGACTTTC.

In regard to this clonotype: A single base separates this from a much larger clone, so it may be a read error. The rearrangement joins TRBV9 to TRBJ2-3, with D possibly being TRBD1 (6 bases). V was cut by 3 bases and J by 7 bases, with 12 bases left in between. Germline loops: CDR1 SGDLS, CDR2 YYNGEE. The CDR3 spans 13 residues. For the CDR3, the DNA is TGTGCCAGCAGCGAACAGGGCGGTAATACGCAGTATTTT. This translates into CASSEQGGNTQYF.

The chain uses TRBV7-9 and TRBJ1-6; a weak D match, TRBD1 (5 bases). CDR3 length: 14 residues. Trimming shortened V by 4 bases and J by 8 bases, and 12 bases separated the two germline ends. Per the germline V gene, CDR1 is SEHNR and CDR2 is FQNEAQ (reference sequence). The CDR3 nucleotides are TGTGCCAGCAGCTCTACCCCGGGGCATTCACCCCTCCACTTT. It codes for CASSSTPGHSPLHF.

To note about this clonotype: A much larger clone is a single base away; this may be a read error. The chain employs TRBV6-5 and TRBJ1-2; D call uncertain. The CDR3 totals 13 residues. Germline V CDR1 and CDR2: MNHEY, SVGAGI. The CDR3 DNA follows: TGTACCAGCCATTCAGGATTGGGGTATGGCTACACCTTC. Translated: CTSHSGLGYGYTF.

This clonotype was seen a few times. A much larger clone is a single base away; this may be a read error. The CDR3 region has the DNA TGTGCCAGCAGCTCTGCACTCTCAGCTAGCACAGATACGCAGTATTTT. Protein product: CASSSALSASTDTQYF. V and J are TRBV7-2 and TRBJ2-3, with D unclear. V dropped 4 bases and J dropped 0 bases, with 14 bases sitting between them. This CDR3 has 16 amino acids. Germline CDR1 reads SGHTA; CDR2 reads FQGNSA.

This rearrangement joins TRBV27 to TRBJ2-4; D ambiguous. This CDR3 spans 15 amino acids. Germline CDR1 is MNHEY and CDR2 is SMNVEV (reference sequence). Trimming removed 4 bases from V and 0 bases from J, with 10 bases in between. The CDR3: CASSSVDLAKNIQYF. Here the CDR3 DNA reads TGTGCCAGCAGTTCGGTCGATCTAGCCAAAAACATTCAGTACTTC.

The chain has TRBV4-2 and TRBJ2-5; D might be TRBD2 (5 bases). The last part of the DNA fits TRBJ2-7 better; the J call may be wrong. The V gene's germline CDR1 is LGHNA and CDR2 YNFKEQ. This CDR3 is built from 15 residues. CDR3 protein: CASSQEEGLGYEQYF. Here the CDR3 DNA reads TGTGCCAGCAGCCAAGAAGAGGGCTTGGGATACGAGCAGTACTTC.

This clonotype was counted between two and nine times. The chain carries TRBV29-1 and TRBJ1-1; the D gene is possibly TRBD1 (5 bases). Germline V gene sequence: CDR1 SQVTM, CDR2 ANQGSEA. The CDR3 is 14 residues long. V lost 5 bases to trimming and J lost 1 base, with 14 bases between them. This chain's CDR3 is CSVIPLGGNTEAFF. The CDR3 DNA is TGCAGCGTTATCCCCTTGGGGGGGAACACTGAAGCTTTCTTT.

CDR3 sequence (DNA): TGCGCCAGCAGCCAAGACGGCAGGCAAGGGTATTCACCCCTCCACTTT. It yields the protein CASSQDGRQGYSPLHF. V and J are TRBV4-3 and TRBJ1-6; D call uncertain. Germline CDR1 and CDR2: LGHNA and YSLEER. V was cut by 0 bases and J by 8 bases, with 14 bases left in between. The CDR3 is made up of 16 amino acids.